The rows below give T cell receptor beta chains drawn from one sample of a study of blood T cell repertoires in COVID-19. Profiling relied on immunoSEQ multiplex PCR, and the TCRdb table lists in-frame clones only, not all of them. Altogether some 150,000 clones are present, around 83% being singletons, with the ten largest covering 5.5% to 8%. Sequenced sample: peripheral blood. Source of these receptors: a woman aged 45-65 years in a cohort sampled during active or convalescent COVID-19. CDR3s include the opening cysteine and the closing phenylalanine or tryptophan. Size is stated for part of the rows, as once, few or many counts, or as a class when the clone is expanded.

clone size	J gene	V gene	CDR3 protein
NA	TRBJ1-5	TRBV7-2	CASSLVAGSNQPQHF
few	TRBJ2-7	TRBV7-8	CASSPRTGDYEQYF
NA	TRBJ1-5	TRBV19	CASSVTGGQQPQHF
NA	TRBJ1-5	TRBV6-6	CASRGEPSNQPQHF
NA	TRBJ1-1	TRBV5-1	CASSLGTVGFTEAFF
NA	TRBJ1-5	TRBV30	CAWSGQGNQPQHF
NA	TRBJ1-2	TRBV9	CASSVASSYYGYTF
NA	TRBJ1-1	TRBV6-5	CASSYLYGQGEEAFF
NA	TRBJ1-2	TRBV2	CASSAQGGVGYGYTF
NA	TRBJ2-5	TRBV10-1	CASSASGGQETQYF
NA	TRBJ2-7	TRBV7-2	CASSLGRAYEQYF
NA	TRBJ2-5	TRBV3-1/TRBV3-2	CASSDRAETQYF
NA	TRBJ2-5	TRBV23-1	CASSLGRGQETQYF
NA	TRBJ1-2	TRBV27	CASSLLQGAGYTF
NA	TRBJ2-2	TRBV10-3	CAIRPGQTPNTGELFF
NA	TRBJ1-5	TRBV18	CASSPMGQGAQPQHF
NA	TRBJ2-5	TRBV7-9	CASSLTSGEQETQYF
NA	TRBJ1-1	TRBV7-8	CASSRSGTVTEAFF
NA	TRBJ2-1	TRBV20-1	CSAPSANEQFF
many	TRBJ2-1	TRBV11-2	CASPGGERYNEQFF
NA	TRBJ2-3	TRBV27	CASSRDRGDPSPTDTQYF
NA	TRBJ2-2	TRBV7-9	CASSRRQGKTSNTGELFF
NA	TRBJ1-2	TRBV10-3	CAISEPTGGSGYTF
few	TRBJ1-4	TRBV24-1	CATSDSGQRTLKLFF